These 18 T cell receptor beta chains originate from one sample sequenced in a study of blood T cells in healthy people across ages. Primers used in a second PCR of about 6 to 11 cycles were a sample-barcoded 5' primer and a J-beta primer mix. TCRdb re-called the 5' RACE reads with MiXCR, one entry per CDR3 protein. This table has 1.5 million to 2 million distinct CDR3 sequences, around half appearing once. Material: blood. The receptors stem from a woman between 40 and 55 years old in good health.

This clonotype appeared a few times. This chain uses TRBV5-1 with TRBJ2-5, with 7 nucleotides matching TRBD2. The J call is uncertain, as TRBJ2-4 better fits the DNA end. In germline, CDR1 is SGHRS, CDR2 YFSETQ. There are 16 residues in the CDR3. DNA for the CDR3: TGCGCCAGCAGCGCCCAGACTGCTAGCGGAAAAAACATTCAGTACTTC. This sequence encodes CASSAQTASGKNIQYF.

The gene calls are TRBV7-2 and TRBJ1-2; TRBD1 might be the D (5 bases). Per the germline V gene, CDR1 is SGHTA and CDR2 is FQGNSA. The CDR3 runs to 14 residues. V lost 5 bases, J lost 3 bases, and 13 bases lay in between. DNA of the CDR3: TGTGCCAGCAGCCCGGGGGAGCCAGACTATGGCTACACCTTC. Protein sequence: CASSPGEPDYGYTF.

The DNA of the CDR3 is TGTGCCAGCACCAAGACAGGGAGTGGCTACACCTTC. It codes for CASTKTGSGYTF. The J gene is TRBJ1-2, the V gene TRBV7-9; 7 nucleotides align to TRBD1. The junction had 6 bases not matched to a gene; V was cut back by 7 bases and J by 7 bases. The CDR3 totals 12 residues. Per the germline V gene, CDR1 is SEHNR and CDR2 is FQNEAQ (reference sequence).

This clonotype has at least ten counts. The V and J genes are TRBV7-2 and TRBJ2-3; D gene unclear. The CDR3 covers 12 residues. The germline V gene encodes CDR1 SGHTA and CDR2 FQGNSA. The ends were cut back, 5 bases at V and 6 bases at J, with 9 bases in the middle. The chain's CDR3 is CASSLTRDTQYF. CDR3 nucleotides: TGTGCCAGCAGCCTCACTCGGGATACGCAGTATTTT.

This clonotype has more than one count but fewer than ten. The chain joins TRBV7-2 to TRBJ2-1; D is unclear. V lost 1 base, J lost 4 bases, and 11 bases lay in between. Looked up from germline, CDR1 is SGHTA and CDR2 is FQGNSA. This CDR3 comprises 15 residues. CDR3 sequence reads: CASSLDSVPYNEQFF. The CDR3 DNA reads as TGTGCCAGCAGCTTAGATTCGGTCCCATACAATGAGCAGTTCTTC.

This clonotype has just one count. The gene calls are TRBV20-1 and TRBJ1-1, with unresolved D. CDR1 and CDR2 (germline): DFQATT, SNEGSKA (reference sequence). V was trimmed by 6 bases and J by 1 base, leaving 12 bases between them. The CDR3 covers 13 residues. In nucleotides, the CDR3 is TGCAGTGCAGTCCTTCCTCAGAACACTGAAGCTTTCTTT. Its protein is CSAVLPQNTEAFF.

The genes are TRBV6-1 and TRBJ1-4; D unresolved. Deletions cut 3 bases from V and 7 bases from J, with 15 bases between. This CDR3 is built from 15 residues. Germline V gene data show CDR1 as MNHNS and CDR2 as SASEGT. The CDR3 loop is CASSEDARSSEKLFF. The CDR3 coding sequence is TGTGCCAGCAGTGAGGACGCGAGGAGCTCTGAAAAACTGTTTTTT.

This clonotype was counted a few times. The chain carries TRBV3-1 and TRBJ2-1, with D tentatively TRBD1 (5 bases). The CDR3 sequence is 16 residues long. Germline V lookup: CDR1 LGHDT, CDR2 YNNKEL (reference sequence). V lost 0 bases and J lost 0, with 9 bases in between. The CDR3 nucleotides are TGTGCCAGCAGCCAAGATGGGGCCCTCTCCTACAATGAGCAGTTCTTC. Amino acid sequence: CASSQDGALSYNEQFF.

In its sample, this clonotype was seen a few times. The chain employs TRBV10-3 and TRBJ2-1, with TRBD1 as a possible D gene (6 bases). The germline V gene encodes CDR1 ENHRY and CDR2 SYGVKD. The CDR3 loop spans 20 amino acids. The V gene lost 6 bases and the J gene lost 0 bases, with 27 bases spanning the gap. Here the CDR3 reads CAISVPAVPLQGSSYNEQFF. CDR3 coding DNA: TGTGCCATCAGCGTACCTGCGGTTCCCCTACAGGGAAGCTCCTACAATGAGCAGTTCTTC.

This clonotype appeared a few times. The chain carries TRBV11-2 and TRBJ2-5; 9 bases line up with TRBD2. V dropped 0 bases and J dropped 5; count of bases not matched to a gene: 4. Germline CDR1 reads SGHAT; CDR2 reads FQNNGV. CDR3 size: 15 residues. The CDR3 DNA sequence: TGTGCCAGCAGCTTAGAGCTAGCGGGGCCGGAGACCCAGTACTTC. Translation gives CASSLELAGPETQYF.

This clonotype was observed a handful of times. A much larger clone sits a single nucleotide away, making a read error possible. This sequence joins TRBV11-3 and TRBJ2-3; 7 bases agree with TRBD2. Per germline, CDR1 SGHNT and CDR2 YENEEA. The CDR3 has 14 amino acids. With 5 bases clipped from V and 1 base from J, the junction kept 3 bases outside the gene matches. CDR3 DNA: TGTGCCAGCAGCCAGAGCGGGGGCACAGATACGCAGTATTTT. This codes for CASSQSGGTDTQYF. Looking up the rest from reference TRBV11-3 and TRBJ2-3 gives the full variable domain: EAGVVQSPRYKIIEKKQPVAFWCNPISGHNTLYWYLQNLGQGPELLIRYENEEAVDDSQLPKDRFSAERLKGVDSTLKIQPAELGDSAVYLCASSQSGGTDTQYFGPGTRLTVL.

CDR3 nucleotide sequence: TGTGCCATCAGAGCCCGGGACACCGAATCCCTCTACAATGAGCAGTACTTC. Protein: CAIRARDTESLYNEQYF. This rearrangement joins TRBV10-3 to TRBJ2-1; D is perhaps TRBD1 (6 bases). TRBJ2-7 matches the DNA end more closely, so the J call is doubtful. This CDR3 is 17 amino acids long. From germline, CDR1 is ENHRY and CDR2 SYGVKD.

This CDR3 is CSASRRRGGADTQYF. For the CDR3, the DNA is TGCAGTGCTAGTAGGAGGAGAGGGGGGGCAGATACGCAGTATTTT. V is TRBV20-1 and J is TRBJ2-3, with D perhaps matching TRBD2 (7 bases). Germline CDR1 DFQATT, CDR2 SNEGSKA (reference sequence). V was clipped by 3 bases and J by 4 bases, with 17 bases between them. The CDR3 totals 15 residues.

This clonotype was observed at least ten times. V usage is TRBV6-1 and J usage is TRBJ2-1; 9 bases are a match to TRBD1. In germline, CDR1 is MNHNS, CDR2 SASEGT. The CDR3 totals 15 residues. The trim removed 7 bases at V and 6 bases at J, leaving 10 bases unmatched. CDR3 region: CASIRDRGSLNEQFF. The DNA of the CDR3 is TGTGCCAGCATTCGAGACAGGGGGTCTCTCAATGAGCAGTTCTTC.

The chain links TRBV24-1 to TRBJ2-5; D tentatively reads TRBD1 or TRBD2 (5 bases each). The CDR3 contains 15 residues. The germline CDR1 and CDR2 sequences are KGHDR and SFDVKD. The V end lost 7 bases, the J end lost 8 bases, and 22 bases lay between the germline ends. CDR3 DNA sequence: TGTGCCACCAGCCTCGGGACCGGGCTGTTCCCAACCCAGTACTTC. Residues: CATSLGTGLFPTQYF.

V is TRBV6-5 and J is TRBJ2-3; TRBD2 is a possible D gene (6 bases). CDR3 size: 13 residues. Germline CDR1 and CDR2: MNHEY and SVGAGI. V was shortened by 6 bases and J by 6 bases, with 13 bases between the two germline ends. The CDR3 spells CASRYGGFDTQYF. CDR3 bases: TGTGCCAGCAGATACGGGGGATTTGATACGCAGTATTTT.

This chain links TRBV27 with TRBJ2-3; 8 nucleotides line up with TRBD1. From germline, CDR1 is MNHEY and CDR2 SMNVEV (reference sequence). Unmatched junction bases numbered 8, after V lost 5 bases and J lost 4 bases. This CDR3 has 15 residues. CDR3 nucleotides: TGTGCCAGCAGTCTTAACTTACAGGGGGCAGATACGCAGTATTTT. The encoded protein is CASSLNLQGADTQYF.

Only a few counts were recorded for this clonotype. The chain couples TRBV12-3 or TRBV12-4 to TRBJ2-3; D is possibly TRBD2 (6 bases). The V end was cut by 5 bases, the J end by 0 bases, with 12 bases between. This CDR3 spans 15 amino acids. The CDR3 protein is CASSRGYPSTDTQYF. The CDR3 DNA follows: TGTGCCAGCAGTCGGGGGTATCCAAGCACAGATACGCAGTATTTT.